This T cell receptor beta chain was retrieved from a study of T-cell memory formation after mild COVID-19. Study in general: Clusters of TCRs were largely donor specific. The study, taken as a whole, reports: Later expanders leaned CD4+, whereas day 15 to 85 contracting clones were balanced CD4/CD8.

The germline CDR1 and CDR2 sequences are ENHRY and SYGVKD. The CDR3 covers 17 residues. V lost 0 bases and J 11 bases, leaving 25 bases between the germline ends. MiXCR, applied by TCRdb to the 5' RACE reads, yields one record per CDR3 protein. This table has around 410,000 distinct CDR3 sequences, 20% to 25% appearing once. This clonotype was counted between two and nine times. What it binds is not known. Sequencing was done on a sample of PBMCs or a T cell subset sorted from them (not recorded which). This receptor was identified in an adult woman who had mild COVID-19 (a few samples of this study predate the infection). Cell type and time point are not known. V is TRBV10-3 and J is TRBJ1-1; possibly TRBD1 for D (6 bases). CDR3 loop: CAISESTETTGPNRAFF. As DNA, the CDR3 is TGTGCCATCAGTGAGTCGACGGAAACGACAGGTCCGAACCGGGCTTTCTTT.